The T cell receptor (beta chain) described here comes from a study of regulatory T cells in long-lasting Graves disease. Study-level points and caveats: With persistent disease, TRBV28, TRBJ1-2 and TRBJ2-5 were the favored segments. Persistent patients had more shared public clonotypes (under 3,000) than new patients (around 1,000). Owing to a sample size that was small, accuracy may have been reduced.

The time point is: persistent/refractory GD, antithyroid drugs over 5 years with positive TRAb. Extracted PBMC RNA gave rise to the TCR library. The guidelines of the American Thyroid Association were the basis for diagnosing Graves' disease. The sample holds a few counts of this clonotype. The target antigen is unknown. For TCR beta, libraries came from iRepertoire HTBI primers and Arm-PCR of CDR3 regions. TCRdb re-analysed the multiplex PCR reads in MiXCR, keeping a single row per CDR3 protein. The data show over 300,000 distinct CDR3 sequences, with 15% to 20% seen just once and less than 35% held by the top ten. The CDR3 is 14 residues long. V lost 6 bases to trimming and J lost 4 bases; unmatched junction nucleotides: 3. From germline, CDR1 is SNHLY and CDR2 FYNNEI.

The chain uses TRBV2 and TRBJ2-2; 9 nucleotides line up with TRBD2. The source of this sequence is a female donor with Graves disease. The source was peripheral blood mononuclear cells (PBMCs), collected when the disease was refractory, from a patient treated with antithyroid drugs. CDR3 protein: CASSSSGVTGELFF. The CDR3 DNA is TGTGCCAGCAGCTCTAGCGGGGTCACCGGGGAGCTGTTTTTT.